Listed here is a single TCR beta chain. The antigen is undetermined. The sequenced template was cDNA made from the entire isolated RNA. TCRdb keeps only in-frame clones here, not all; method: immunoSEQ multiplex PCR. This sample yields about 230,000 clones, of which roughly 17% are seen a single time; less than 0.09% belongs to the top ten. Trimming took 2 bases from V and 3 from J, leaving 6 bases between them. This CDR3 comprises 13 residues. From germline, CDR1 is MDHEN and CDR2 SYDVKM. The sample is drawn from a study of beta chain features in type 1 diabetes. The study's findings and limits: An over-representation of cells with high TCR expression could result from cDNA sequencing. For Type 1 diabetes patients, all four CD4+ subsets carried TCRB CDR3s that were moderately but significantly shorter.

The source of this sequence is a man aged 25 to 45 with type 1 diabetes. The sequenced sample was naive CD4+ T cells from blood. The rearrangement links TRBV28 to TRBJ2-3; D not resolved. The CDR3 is CASSLGWTDTQYF. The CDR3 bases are TGTGCCAGCAGTTTAGGGTGGACAGATACGCAGTATTTT.